This TCR beta chain derives from a study of cytomegalovirus exposure and HLA in healthy donors. Germline V gene data show CDR1 as SGHAT and CDR2 as FQNNGV. J gave up 0 bases and V 1 base, and 4 bases lay outside the gene matches. The CDR3 has 16 residues. Study results and limitations: A later analysis reportedly found that, within productive TCRs, an Asian-associated ancestry cluster had fewer N-insertions than the mean observed across the approximately 700 donors. Indistinguishable V segments such as TRBV6-2 and TRBV6-3 were excluded. The likely explanation for a cluster of highly shared sequence variants was sequencing artifact.

A word on this clone: What it binds is unknown.

In the PCR, 60 Vbeta and 13 Jbeta primers were used. The assay was immunoSEQ multiplex PCR, and TCRdb's table has in-frame clones only and misses some. The data hold about 150,000 clones, with roughly 80% observed a single time. Sequencing was done on a sample of PBMCs. The chain links TRBV11-2 to TRBJ2-7, with 9 bases lining up with TRBD2. This clonotype was obtained from a young man in good health and CMV-seropositive. In DNA, the CDR3 is TGTGCCAGCAGCTTAGTAGGCGGGAGGGCCTCCTACGAGCAGTACTTC. It translates to CASSLVGGRASYEQYF.